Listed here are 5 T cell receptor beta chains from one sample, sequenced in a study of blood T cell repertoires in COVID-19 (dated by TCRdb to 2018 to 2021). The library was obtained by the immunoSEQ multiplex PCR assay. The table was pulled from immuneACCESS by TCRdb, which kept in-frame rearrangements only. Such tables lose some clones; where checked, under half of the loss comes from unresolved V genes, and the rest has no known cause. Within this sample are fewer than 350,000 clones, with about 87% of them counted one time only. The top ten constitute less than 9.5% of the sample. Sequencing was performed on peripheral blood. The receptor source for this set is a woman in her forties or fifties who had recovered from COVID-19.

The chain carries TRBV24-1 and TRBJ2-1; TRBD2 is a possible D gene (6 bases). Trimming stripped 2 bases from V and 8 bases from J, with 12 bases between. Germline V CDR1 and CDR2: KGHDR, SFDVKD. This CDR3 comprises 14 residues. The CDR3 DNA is TGTGCCACCAGTGATTCTCTAGCGTTACATGAGCAGTTCTTC. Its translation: CATSDSLALHEQFF.

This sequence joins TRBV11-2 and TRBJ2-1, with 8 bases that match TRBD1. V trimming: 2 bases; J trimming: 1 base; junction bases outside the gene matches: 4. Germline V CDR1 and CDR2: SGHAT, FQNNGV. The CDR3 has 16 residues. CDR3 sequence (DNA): TGTGCCAGCAGCTTAAACACAGGGGGATCCTACAATGAGCAGTTCTTC. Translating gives CASSLNTGGSYNEQFF.

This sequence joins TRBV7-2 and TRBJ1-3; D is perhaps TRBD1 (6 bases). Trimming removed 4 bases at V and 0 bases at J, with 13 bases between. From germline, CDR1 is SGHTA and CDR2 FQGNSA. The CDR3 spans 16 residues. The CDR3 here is CASSSTGTNSGNTIYF. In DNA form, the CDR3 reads TGTGCCAGCAGCTCCACAGGGACCAACTCTGGAAACACCATATATTTT. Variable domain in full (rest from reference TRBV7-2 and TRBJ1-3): GAGVSQSPSNKVTEKGKDVELRCDPISGHTALYWYRQSLGQGLEFLIYFQGNSAPDKSGLPSDRFSAERTGGSVSTLTIQRTQQEDSAVYLCASSSTGTNSGNTIYFGEGSWLTVV.

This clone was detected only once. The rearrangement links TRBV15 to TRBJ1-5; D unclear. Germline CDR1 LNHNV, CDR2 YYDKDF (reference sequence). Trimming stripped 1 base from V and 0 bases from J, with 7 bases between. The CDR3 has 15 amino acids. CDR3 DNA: TGTGCCACCAGCAGAGTGGCTTATAGCAATCAGCCCCAGCATTTT. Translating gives CATSRVAYSNQPQHF.

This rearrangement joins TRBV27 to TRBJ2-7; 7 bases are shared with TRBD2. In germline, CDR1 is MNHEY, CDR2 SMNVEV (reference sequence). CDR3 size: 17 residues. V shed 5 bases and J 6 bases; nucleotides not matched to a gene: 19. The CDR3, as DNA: TGTGCCAGCAGTCCAGTGAGGAGCGGGACGTTACCCGTCGAGCAGTACTTC. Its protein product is CASSPVRSGTLPVEQYF.